Below, 19 T cell receptor beta chains from the same sample are listed, as sequenced in a study of early T cells in non-severe SARS-CoV-2 infection. One entry per CDR3 protein, called by TCRdb with MiXCR from the 5' RACE reads. The sample lists approximately 20,000 distinct CDR3 sequences; approximately 4% were seen once. Source material: whole blood. These TCRs come from an adult who was a healthcare worker with PCR-confirmed SARS-CoV-2 infection or an uninfected control (not recorded which).

The sample holds many counts of this clonotype. This chain connects TRBV19 to TRBJ2-2; D gene uncertain. This CDR3 spans 13 amino acids. V dropped 6 bases and J dropped 5 bases, with 10 bases sitting between them. Germline CDR1 LNHDA, CDR2 SQIVND (reference sequence). The CDR3 sequence: CASSRGGTGELFF. CDR3 DNA sequence: TGTGCCAGTAGCCGAGGTGGGACCGGGGAGCTGTTTTTT.

The sample holds many counts of this clonotype. V usage is TRBV29-1 and J usage is TRBJ2-3, with 7 bases that match TRBD2. The CDR3 length is 14 residues. V gave up 4 bases and J gave up 4 bases; unmatched junction bases: 8. Germline lookup yields CDR1 SQVTM and CDR2 ANQGSEA. CDR3 sequence (DNA): TGCAGCGTTGCGGCGGGGGAAGTCGCAGATACGCAGTATTTT. Amino acids: CSVAAGEVADTQYF.

The gene calls are TRBV12-3 or TRBV12-4 and TRBJ1-5; D is undetermined. Trimming took off 3 bases at V and 4 bases at J, with 10 bases between the two ends. CDR3 length: 14 amino acids. The CDR3 protein is CASSFHSSNQPQHF. The CDR3 DNA reads as TGTGCCAGCAGTTTTCACAGCTCGAATCAGCCCCAGCATTTT.

This clonotype was seen many times. The rearrangement uses TRBV4-3 and TRBJ2-7, with D perhaps matching TRBD1 (5 bases). V was pared by 0 bases and J by 2 bases, with 23 bases between. The CDR3 is made up of 19 amino acids. Germline values: CDR1 LGHNA, CDR2 YSLEER. The CDR3 loop is CASSQDAFEDGRGPYEQYF. Written as DNA, the CDR3 is TGCGCCAGCAGCCAAGATGCATTCGAGGACGGAAGGGGTCCCTACGAGCAGTACTTC.

In this sample, this clonotype turned up many times. This chain links TRBV6-6 with TRBJ1-3; D not resolved. Trimming left V 5 bases short and J 0 bases short, with 14 bases between. The CDR3 loop spans 16 amino acids. Germline CDR1 reads MNHNY; CDR2 reads SVGAGI (reference sequence). In DNA, the CDR3 is TGTGCCAGCAGTCTAACCGGGCCGAGCTCTGGAAACACCATATATTTT. Amino acids: CASSLTGPSSGNTIYF.

This clonotype was counted many times. The chain carries TRBV11-2 and TRBJ2-4; TRBD1 agrees at 9 bases. This CDR3 is built from 16 residues. The V gene's germline CDR1 is SGHAT and CDR2 FQNNGV. The ends lost 0 bases at V and 9 bases at J; junction bases unmatched: 9. The CDR3 DNA reads as TGTGCCAGCAGCTTAGAGCAAAGTACAGGGGGCGGCATTCAGTACTTC. It specifies CASSLEQSTGGGIQYF.

The chain carries TRBV5-1 and TRBJ2-3; no firm D call. Germline values: CDR1 SGHRS, CDR2 YFSETQ. The CDR3 runs 12 residues. V dropped 3 bases and J dropped 2 bases, with 4 bases sitting between them. The CDR3, as DNA: TGCGCCAGCAGCTGGTCCACAGATACGCAGTATTTT. Translating it yields CASSWSTDTQYF.

This clonotype has a count of ten or more. The rearrangement joins TRBV27 to TRBJ1-4; D gene unclear. Germline CDR1 is MNHEY and CDR2 is SMNVEV (reference sequence). This CDR3 is 14 amino acids long. V lost 3 bases, J lost 12 bases, and 17 bases lay in between. DNA of the CDR3: TGTGCCAGCAGTTTCACCGGACCGCTTGAGGAACTGTTTTTT. As protein: CASSFTGPLEELFF.

In this sample, this clonotype turned up many times. The J gene is TRBJ1-2, the V gene TRBV20-1; D not certain. There are 16 residues in the CDR3. The V end lost 3 bases, the J end lost 8 bases, and 25 bases lay between the germline ends. Germline assignment: CDR1 DFQATT and CDR2 SNEGSKA (reference sequence). The CDR3 region is CSASSSGGSLWRGYTF. CDR3 DNA: TGCAGTGCTAGTTCTTCAGGTGGCTCTTTGTGGCGGGGCTACACCTTC.

This clonotype was found many times. The chain employs TRBV11-1 and TRBJ2-4, with D unresolved. Deletions cut 1 base from V and 7 bases from J, with 11 bases between. The CDR3 runs 14 residues. The V gene's germline CDR1 is SGHAT and CDR2 FQDESV (reference sequence). The CDR3 DNA sequence: TGTGCCAGCAGCTTAGTGAGCGTCCGGAACATTCAGTACTTC. Translating it yields CASSLVSVRNIQYF.

This clonotype came up many times. The rearrangement links TRBV27 to TRBJ2-7; D is uncertain. The V and J ends lost 6 bases and 0 bases respectively, with 12 bases between them. There are 14 residues in the CDR3. Germline V lookup: CDR1 MNHEY, CDR2 SMNVEV (reference sequence). The CDR3 reads CASSPAGRSYEQYF. In DNA, the CDR3 is TGTGCCAGCAGCCCCGCCGGGCGCTCCTACGAGCAGTACTTC.

This clonotype was observed at least ten times. The genes are TRBV7-2 and TRBJ1-2; D remains unclear. The germline V gene encodes CDR1 SGHTA and CDR2 FQGNSA. This CDR3 is 15 amino acids long. The V and J ends lost 4 bases and 6 bases respectively, with 18 bases between them. The CDR3 DNA sequence: TGTGCCAGCAGCTACGCGGGGATAAACAGAGATGGCTACACCTTC. It is translated as CASSYAGINRDGYTF.

This clonotype has a count of ten or more. This CDR3 is CASSRYEQYF. DNA of the CDR3: TGTGCCAGCAGTAGGTACGAGCAGTACTTC. The chain recombines TRBV6-1 with TRBJ2-7, with unresolved D. Between the trimmed V and J ends, which lost 5 bases and 4 bases, there was a span of 3 bases. Germline V CDR1 and CDR2: MNHNS, SASEGT. The CDR3 totals 10 residues.

This clonotype was seen many times. This chain joins TRBV29-1 and TRBJ1-6, with no clear D. The CDR3 sequence is 13 residues long. CDR1 SQVTM and CDR2 ANQGSEA come from the germline V gene. Trimming took 7 bases from V and 1 from J, leaving 8 bases between them. The CDR3 nucleotides read TGCAGCGCCGCCGTTTCCTATAATTCACCCCTCCACTTT. Protein sequence: CSAAVSYNSPLHF.

This clonotype has at least ten counts. The chain joins TRBV7-6 to TRBJ1-3; D remains ambiguous. V dropped 8 bases and J dropped 12 bases, with 8 bases sitting between them. The V gene's germline CDR1 is SGHVS and CDR2 FNYEAQ. The CDR3 is 9 amino acids. CDR3 DNA sequence: TGTGCCAGCTGTCAGAGCATATATTTT. It yields the protein CASCQSIYF. The full variable domain, its missing parts supplied by reference TRBV7-6 and TRBJ1-3, is GAGVSQSPRYKVTKRGQDVALRCDPISGHVSLYWYRQALGQGPEFLTYFNYEAQQDKSGLPNDRFSAERPEGSISTLTIQRTEQRDSAMYRCASCQSIYFGEGSWLTVV.

In this sample, this clonotype turned up many times. The chain couples TRBV2 to TRBJ1-1; D possibly corresponds to TRBD1 (6 bases). V lost 1 base and J 2 bases, leaving 8 bases between the germline ends. The CDR3 is made up of 14 amino acids. CDR1 and CDR2 (germline): SNHLY, FYNNEI. CDR3 residues: CASSEVRGNTEAFF. The CDR3 DNA reads as TGTGCCAGCAGTGAAGTCAGGGGAAACACTGAAGCTTTCTTT.

At least ten counts were recorded for this clonotype. V usage is TRBV7-8 and J usage is TRBJ1-3, with D possibly being TRBD1 (6 bases). Trimming took 6 bases from V and 0 from J, leaving 15 bases between them. The CDR3 runs 16 residues. Germline lookup yields CDR1 SGHVS and CDR2 FQNEAQ. The CDR3 sequence: CASSSTGRSSGNTIYF. CDR3 DNA sequence: TGTGCCAGCAGTTCGACAGGACGGAGCTCTGGAAACACCATATATTTT. Filled out from reference TRBV7-8 and TRBJ1-3, the complete variable domain reads GAGVSQSPRYKVAKRGQDVALRCDPISGHVSLFWYQQALGQGPEFLTYFQNEAQLDKSGLPSDRFFAERPEGSVSTLKIQRTQQEDSAVYLCASSSTGRSSGNTIYFGEGSWLTVV.

This clonotype was recorded at least ten times. The chain uses TRBV12-3 or TRBV12-4 and TRBJ1-2; the D is unclear. Trimming shortened V by 7 bases and J by 1 base, and 16 bases separated the two germline ends. CDR3 length: 15 residues. The CDR3 spells CASTPRAGYNYGYTF. CDR3 DNA: TGTGCCAGCACTCCCCGGGCAGGTTATAACTATGGCTACACCTTC.

This clonotype is termed medium-sized. This chain uses TRBV12-3 or TRBV12-4 with TRBJ1-2; D gene uncertain. The CDR3 is made up of 12 amino acids. V was cut by 5 bases and J by 2 bases, with 6 bases left in between. The CDR3 sequence: CASSEINYGYTF. As DNA, the CDR3 is TGTGCCAGCAGTGAAATAAACTATGGCTACACCTTC.